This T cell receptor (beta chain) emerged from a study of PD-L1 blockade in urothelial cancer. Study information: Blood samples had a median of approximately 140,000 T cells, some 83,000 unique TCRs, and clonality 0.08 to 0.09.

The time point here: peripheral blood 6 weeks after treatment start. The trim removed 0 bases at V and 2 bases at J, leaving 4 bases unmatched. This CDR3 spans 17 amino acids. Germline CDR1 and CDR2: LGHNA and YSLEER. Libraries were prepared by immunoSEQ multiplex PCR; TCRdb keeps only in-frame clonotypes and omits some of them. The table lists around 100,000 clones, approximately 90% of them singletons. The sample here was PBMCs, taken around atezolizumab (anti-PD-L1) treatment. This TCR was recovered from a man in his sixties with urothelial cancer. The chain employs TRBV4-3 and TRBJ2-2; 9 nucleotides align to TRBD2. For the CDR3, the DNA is TGCGCCAGCAGCCAAGACTGGCGGGGGGGAAACACCGGGGAGCTGTTTTTT. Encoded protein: CASSQDWRGGNTGELFF.